Sequencing of this T cell receptor beta chain was carried out in a study of blood T cell repertoires in COVID-19. Study at large: Specimens from acute and convalescent COVID-19 originated in the United States, Italy and Spain. T cells, B-cell-depleted T cells, or PBMCs provided the cDNA or gDNA that served as material.

Authors' processing steps: Using reference gene primer amplification, nucleated cell counts were estimated. The protocol was immunoSEQ multiplex PCR, while the TCRdb copy is restricted to in-frame clones and leaves out a portion. The DNA gave D and trimming, while V, J and clone size come from that table. The data hold approximately 77,000 clones, with around 90% observed a single time. The CDR3 is 13 residues long. Germline V gene data show CDR1 as SEHNR and CDR2 as FQNEAQ (reference sequence). Trimming took off 1 base at V and 8 bases at J, with 8 bases between the two ends. This chain links TRBV7-9 with TRBJ1-4; unclear D gene. The sequence derives from a man in his fifties or sixties with active COVID-19. Sequencing was performed on peripheral blood. The CDR3 is CASSLGSREKLFF. The CDR3 DNA is TGTGCCAGCAGCTTAGGGTCGCGGGAAAAACTGTTTTTT.